This TCR beta chain was identified in a study of blood T cell repertoires in COVID-19. Across the whole study: Researchers got acute and convalescent COVID-19 samples from the United States, Italy and Spain. PBMCs, B-cell-depleted T cells, or T cells were the source of the cDNA or gDNA that made up the material.

J was trimmed by 1 base and V by 6 bases; bases with no gene match: 4. Per the germline V gene, CDR1 is MDHEN and CDR2 is SYDVKM. The CDR3 is made up of 15 amino acids. Original data processing: From reference gene primer amplification, estimates of nucleated cell counts were derived. Method: immunoSEQ multiplex PCR; TCRdb's copy keeps in-frame clones and lacks some. V and J calls and clone size are copied from that table; D and trimming were computed from the DNA. Of about 60,000 clones in the sample, roughly 89% were seen once. The sequenced material came from peripheral blood. The receptor comes from a man in his fifties or sixties with active COVID-19. This rearrangement joins TRBV28 to TRBJ2-2; 8 nucleotides align to TRBD2. The DNA for the CDR3 is TGTGCCAGCAGCGTAGCGGGGCTGAACACCGGGGAGCTGTTTTTT. Translating it yields CASSVAGLNTGELFF.